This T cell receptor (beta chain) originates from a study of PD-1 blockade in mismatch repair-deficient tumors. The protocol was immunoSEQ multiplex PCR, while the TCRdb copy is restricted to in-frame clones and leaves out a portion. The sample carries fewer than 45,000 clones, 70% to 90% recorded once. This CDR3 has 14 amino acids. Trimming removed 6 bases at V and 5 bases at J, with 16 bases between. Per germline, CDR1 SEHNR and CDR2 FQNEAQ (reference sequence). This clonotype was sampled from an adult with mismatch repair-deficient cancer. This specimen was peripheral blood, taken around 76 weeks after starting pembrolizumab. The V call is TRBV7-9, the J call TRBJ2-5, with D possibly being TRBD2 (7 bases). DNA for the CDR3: TGTGCCAGCAGGGGCTCCGGGGGGCAGGAGACCCAGTACTTC. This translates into CASRGSGGQETQYF. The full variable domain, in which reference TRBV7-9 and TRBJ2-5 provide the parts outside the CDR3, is DTGVSQNPRHKITKRGQNVTFRCDPISEHNRLYWYRQTLGQGPEFLTYFQNEAQLEKSRLLSDRFSAERPKGSFSTLEIQRTEQGDSAMYLCASRGSGGQETQYFGPGTRLLVL.